This T cell receptor (beta chain) was identified in a study of blood T cells in healthy people across ages. The use of a sample-barcoded 5' primer and a J-beta primer mix characterized a second PCR of about 6 to 12 cycles. MiXCR, run by TCRdb on the 5' RACE reads, gives a single entry per CDR3 protein. This sample carries 600,000 to 1,000,000 distinct CDR3 sequences, 20% to 25% of them seen once, and the ten largest clones take approximately 3.7%. The germline CDR1 and CDR2 sequences are SNHLY and FYNNEI. CDR3 length: 14 residues. This clonotype was counted only a few times. The junction departs from germline at one end; a sequencing error may be responsible. The sample was also reused in another study, on T cells of mothers and their children.

Specimen: blood. This clonotype originated in a boy aged 5-17 years in good health. This chain links TRBV2 with TRBJ2-7, with D unresolved. The CDR3 protein is CASSEGRLSHEQYF. The DNA of the CDR3 is TGTGCCAGCAGTGAGGGTAGGCTCTCCCACGAGCAGTACTTC.